The clone carrying this TCR beta chain was seen a few times. What it binds is not known. The data derive from a study of T cell responses to AZD1222 COVID-19 vaccine. Only in-frame clones appear in the TCRdb table, and some are missing; sequencing was by immunoSEQ multiplex PCR. The repertoire consists of about 100,000 clones, with roughly 86% occurring once and the leading ten covering 4% to 4.5%. General study results and limits: Clonal diversity may have been underestimated, and the donors were mostly white British, with more females than males. Unmutated variant regions are reportedly the target of nearly half of TCRs that are spike-specific. Among vaccine-associated CD4 TCRs, coverage spanned spike, with dominance at 160-218 and 743-854.

The germline gives CDR1 SEHNR, CDR2 FQNEAQ (reference sequence). The CDR3 contains 13 residues. V gave up 5 bases and J gave up 4 bases, with 11 bases separating them. The sample consisted of peripheral blood, taken on day 0 of MenACWY control vaccination. The chain combines TRBV7-9 with TRBJ1-1, with D maybe TRBD1 (5 bases). This receptor was identified in an adult in good health. This CDR3 reads CASSPGGGTEAFF. The CDR3 coding sequence is TGTGCCAGCAGCCCGGGTGGGGGCACTGAAGCTTTCTTT.